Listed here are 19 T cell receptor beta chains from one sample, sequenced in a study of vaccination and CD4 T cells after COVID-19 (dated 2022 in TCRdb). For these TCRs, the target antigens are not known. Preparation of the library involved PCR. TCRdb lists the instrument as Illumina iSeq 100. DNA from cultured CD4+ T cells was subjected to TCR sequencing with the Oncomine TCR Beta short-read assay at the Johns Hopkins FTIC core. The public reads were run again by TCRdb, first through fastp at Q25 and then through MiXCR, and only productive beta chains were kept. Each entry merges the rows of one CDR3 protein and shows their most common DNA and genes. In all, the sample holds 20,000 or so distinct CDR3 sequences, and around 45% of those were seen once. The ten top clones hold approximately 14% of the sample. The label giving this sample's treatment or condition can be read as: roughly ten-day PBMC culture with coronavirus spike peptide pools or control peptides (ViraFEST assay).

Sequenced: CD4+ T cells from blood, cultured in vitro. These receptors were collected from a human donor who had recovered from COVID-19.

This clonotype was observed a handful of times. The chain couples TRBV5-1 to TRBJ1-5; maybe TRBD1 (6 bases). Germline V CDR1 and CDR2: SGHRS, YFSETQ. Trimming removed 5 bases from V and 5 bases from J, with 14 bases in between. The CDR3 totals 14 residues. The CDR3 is CASSSGVADQPQHF. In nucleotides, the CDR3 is TGCGCCAGCAGTTCAGGGGTCGCAGATCAGCCCCAGCATTTT.

Here the CDR3 reads CASSHINREGGYGYTF. The CDR3 bases are TGTGCCAGCAGCCATATAAATCGGGAAGGAGGCTATGGCTACACCTTC. The rearrangement links TRBV14 to TRBJ1-2; D gene unclear. In germline, CDR1 is SGHDN, CDR2 FVKESK. The V end was cut by 3 bases, the J end by 4 bases, with 18 bases between. There are 16 residues in the CDR3.

The CDR3 here is CASRAGANVLTF. DNA for the CDR3: TGTGCCAGCAGGGCTGGGGCCAACGTCCTGACTTTC. V is TRBV2 and J is TRBJ2-6; no clear D gene. V was trimmed by 6 bases and J by 2 bases, leaving 2 bases between them. This CDR3 contains 12 residues. Looked up from germline, CDR1 is SNHLY and CDR2 is FYNNEI. Full variable domain (remainder filled in from reference TRBV2 and TRBJ2-6): EPEVTQTPSHQVTQMGQEVILRCVPISNHLYFYWYRQILGQKVEFLVSFYNNEISEKSEIFDDQFSVERPDGSNFTLKIRSTKLEDSAMYFCASRAGANVLTFGAGSRLTVL.

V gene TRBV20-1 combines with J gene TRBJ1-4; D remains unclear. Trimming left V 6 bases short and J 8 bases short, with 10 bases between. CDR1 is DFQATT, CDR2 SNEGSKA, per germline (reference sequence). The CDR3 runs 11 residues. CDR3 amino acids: CSAHGNEKLFF. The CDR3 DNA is TGCAGTGCACATGGTAACGAAAAACTGTTTTTT.

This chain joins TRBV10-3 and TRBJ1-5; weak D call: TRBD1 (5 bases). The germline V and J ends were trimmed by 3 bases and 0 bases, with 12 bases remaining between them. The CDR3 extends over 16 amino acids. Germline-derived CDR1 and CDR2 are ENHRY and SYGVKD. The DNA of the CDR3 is TGTGCCATCAGTGATGGGGGTAGTGGTAGCAATCAGCCCCAGCATTTT. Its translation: CAISDGGSGSNQPQHF.

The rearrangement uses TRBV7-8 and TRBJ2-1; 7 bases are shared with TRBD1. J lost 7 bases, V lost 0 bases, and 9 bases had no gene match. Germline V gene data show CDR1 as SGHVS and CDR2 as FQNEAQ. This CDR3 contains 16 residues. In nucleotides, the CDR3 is TGTGCCAGCAGCTTAGCGGGCAGGGGGAAATCAAATGAGCAGTTCTTC. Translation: CASSLAGRGKSNEQFF.

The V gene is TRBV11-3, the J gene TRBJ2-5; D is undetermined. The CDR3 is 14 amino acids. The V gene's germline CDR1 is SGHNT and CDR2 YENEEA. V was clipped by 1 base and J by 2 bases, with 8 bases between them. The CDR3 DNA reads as TGTGCCAGCAGCTTAGTCCGCAGACAAGAGACCCAGTACTTC. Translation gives CASSLVRRQETQYF.

CDR3 nucleotide sequence: TGTGCCGGGCAGGGCGCCCCGCGGGGACCTAACTATGGCTACACCTTC. Protein sequence: CAGQGAPRGPNYGYTF. The chain recombines TRBV7-9 with TRBJ1-2; a possible D gene is TRBD1 (5 bases). Trimming took 11 bases from V and 0 from J, leaving 22 bases between them. Looked up from germline, CDR1 is SEHNR and CDR2 is FQNEAQ (reference sequence). The CDR3 is 16 residues long.

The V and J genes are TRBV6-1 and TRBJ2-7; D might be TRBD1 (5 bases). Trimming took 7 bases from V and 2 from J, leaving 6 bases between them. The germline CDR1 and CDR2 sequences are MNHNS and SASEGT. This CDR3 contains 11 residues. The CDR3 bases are TGTGCCAGCACAGGGACCTACGAGCAGTACTTC. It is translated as CASTGTYEQYF.

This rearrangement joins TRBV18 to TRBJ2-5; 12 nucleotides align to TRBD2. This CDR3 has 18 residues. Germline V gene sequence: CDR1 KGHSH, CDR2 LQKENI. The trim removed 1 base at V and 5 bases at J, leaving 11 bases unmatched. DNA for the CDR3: TGTGCCAGCTCACCACTACCTCAGACTAGCGGGAGCGATGAGACCCAGTACTTC. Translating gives CASSPLPQTSGSDETQYF.

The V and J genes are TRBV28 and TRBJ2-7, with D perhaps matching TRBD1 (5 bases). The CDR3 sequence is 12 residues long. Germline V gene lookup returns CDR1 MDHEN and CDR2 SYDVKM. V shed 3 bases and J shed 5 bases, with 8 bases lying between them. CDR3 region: CASSLPGHEQYF. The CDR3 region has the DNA TGTGCCAGCAGTTTGCCAGGGCACGAGCAGTACTTC.

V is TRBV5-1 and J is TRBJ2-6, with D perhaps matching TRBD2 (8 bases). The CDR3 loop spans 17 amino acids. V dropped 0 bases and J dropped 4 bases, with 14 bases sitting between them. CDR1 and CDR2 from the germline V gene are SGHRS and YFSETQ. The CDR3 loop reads CASSLDGRGQGANVLTF. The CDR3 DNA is TGCGCCAGCAGCTTGGACGGGAGGGGGCAAGGGGCCAACGTCCTGACTTTC. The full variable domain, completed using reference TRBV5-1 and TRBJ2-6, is KAGVTQTPRYLIKTRGQQVTLSCSPISGHRSVSWYQQTPGQGLQFLFEYFSETQRNKGNFPGRFSGRQFSNSRSEMNVSTLELGDSALYLCASSLDGRGQGANVLTFGAGSRLTVL.

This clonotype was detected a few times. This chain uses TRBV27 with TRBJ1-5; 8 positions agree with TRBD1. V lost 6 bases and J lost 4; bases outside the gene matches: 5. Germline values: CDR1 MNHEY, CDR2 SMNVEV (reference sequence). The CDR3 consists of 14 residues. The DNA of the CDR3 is TGTGCCAGCAGCAGGCAGGGGGCAAATCAGCCCCAGCATTTT. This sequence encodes CASSRQGANQPQHF.

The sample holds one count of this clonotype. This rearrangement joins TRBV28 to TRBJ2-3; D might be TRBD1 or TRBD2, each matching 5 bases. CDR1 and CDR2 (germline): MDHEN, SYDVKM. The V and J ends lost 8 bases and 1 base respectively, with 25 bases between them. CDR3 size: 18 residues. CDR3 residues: CASGPGSFGGTGTDTQYF. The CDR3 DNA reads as TGTGCCAGCGGCCCGGGTTCTTTTGGGGGAACCGGCACAGATACGCAGTATTTT.

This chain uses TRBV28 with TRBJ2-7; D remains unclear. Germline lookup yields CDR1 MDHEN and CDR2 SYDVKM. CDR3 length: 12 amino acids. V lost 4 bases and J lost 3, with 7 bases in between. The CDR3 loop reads CASSSPGYEQYF. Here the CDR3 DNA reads TGTGCCAGCAGTTCCCCGGGCTACGAGCAGTACTTC.

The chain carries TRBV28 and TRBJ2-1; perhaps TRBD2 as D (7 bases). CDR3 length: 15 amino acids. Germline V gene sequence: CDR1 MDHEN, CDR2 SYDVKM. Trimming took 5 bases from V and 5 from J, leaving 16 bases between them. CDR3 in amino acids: CASSALGGGHNEQFF. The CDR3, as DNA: TGTGCCAGCAGTGCCCTGGGGGGGGGGCACAATGAGCAGTTCTTC.

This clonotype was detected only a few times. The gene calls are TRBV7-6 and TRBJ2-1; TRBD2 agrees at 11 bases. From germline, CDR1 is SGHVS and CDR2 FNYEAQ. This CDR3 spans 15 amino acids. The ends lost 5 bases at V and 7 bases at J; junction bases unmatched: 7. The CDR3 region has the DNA TGTGCCAGCAGCATAACTAGCGGGGGAGGGAATGAGCAGTTCTTC. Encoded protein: CASSITSGGGNEQFF.

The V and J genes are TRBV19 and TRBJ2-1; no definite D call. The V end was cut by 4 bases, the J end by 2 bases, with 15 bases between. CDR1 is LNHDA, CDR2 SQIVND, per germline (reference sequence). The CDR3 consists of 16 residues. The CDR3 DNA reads TGTGCCAGTAGTACCGGACGTGGCCCCACCTACAATGAGCAGTTCTTC. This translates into CASSTGRGPTYNEQFF.

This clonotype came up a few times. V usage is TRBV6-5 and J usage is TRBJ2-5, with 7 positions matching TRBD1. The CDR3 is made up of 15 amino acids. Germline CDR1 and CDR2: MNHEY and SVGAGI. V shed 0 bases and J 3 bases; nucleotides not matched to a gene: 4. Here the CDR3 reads CASSYSAGTEETQYF. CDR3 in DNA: TGTGCCAGCAGTTACTCTGCCGGGACAGAAGAGACCCAGTACTTC.